This TCR beta chain was recovered during a study of shared clonotypes between healthy human individuals. Study background: There were three CD4 naive, three CD4 memory, two CD8 naive and one CD8 memory plates per donor.

This clone is a singleton in its sample. Its antigen is not identified. V gave up 4 bases and J gave up 0 bases; unmatched junction bases: 12. Per germline, CDR1 SEHNR and CDR2 FQNEAQ (reference sequence). The CDR3 is 18 residues long. Study-wide findings and caveats: Some naive CD4 clonotypes, around 4.9%, turned up in common across a few donors. Non-shared clonotypes were found to have lower generation probabilities than the clonotypes that were shared by all four of the sorted-subset donors. The represented genetic and exposure-history diversity was limited by the small number of donors.

Produced via immunoSEQ multiplex PCR; TCRdb's table is partial and in-frame only. The data show 2 million to 2.5 million clones, almost 96% seen once. The sample taken for sequencing was naive CD4+ T cells sorted from blood. The subset is: CD45RA+ positively selected. This sequence was found in a man aged 18 to 29 in good health. V and J are TRBV7-9 and TRBJ1-3, with 7 positions matching TRBD1. The CDR3 DNA follows: TGTGCCAGCAGCTCGGGACAGAGCCCATTCCTCTCTGGAAACACCATATATTTT. As protein: CASSSGQSPFLSGNTIYF.